This T cell receptor beta chain was recorded in a study of cytomegalovirus exposure and HLA in healthy donors. Study summary: A prior study identified 117 million unique TCR beta sequences from some 180 million T cells. The study, taken as a whole, reports: Data from an earlier analysis indicated that most TCR beta V segments were productive either about 87% or about 30% of the time.

A word on this clone: Its specificity is not known.

Germline V gives CDR1 LNHDA, CDR2 SQIVND (reference sequence). The CDR3 loop spans 16 amino acids. V was shortened by 8 bases and J by 1 base, with 20 bases between the two germline ends. Use of 60 Vbeta and 13 Jbeta primers characterized the PCR. Method: immunoSEQ multiplex PCR; TCRdb's copy keeps in-frame clones and lacks some. The sample carries about 150,000 clones, 80% recorded once. Source material: PBMCs. This clonotype was sampled from a man aged 30-40 years in good health and CMV-seropositive. V gene TRBV19 combines with J gene TRBJ2-5; the D gene is possibly TRBD2 (6 bases). The CDR3 DNA reads TGTGCCAGTCGAAATACCGGCAGGGACTTCCAAGAGACCCAGTACTTC. It encodes CASRNTGRDFQETQYF.